This T cell receptor (beta chain) is drawn from a study of early T cells in non-severe SARS-CoV-2 infection. Overall study context: Sequencing used unsorted whole-blood bulk RNA, so chains lack pairing.

One entry per CDR3 protein results from TCRdb running MiXCR on the 5' RACE reads. The sample carries around 25,000 distinct CDR3 sequences, about 4.4% recorded once. With 1 base clipped from V and 1 base from J, the junction kept 6 bases outside the gene matches. This CDR3 has 19 amino acids. Germline V lookup: CDR1 SGHTA, CDR2 FQGNSA. This clonotype was observed many times. The chain links TRBV7-2 to TRBJ2-6; 11 positions match TRBD2. The sample taken for sequencing was whole blood. The receptor comes from an adult who was a healthcare worker with PCR-confirmed SARS-CoV-2 infection or an uninfected control (not recorded which). CDR3 bases: TGTGCCAGCAGCTTAGGCCGACTAGCGGGAAGGTCTGGGGCCAACGTCCTGACTTTC. Encoded protein: CASSLGRLAGRSGANVLTF.